Below are 5 T cell receptor beta chains sequenced from a single sample in a study of cytomegalovirus exposure and HLA in healthy donors. PCR primers comprised 60 Vbeta and 13 Jbeta primers. The repertoire was sequenced with immunoSEQ multiplex PCR; TCRdb's copy has only in-frame clones and lacks some. In the table there are around 190,000 clones, roughly four fifths of which are singletons. The sample was PBMCs. The receptors were sampled from a woman aged 25 to 45 in good health and CMV-seropositive.

The chain has TRBV27 and TRBJ2-5, with TRBD1 matching over 9 bases. This CDR3 comprises 15 residues. The V gene end was trimmed by 4 bases and the J gene end by 2 bases; junction bases not matched to a gene: 5. Germline V CDR1 and CDR2: MNHEY, SMNVEV (reference sequence). Here the CDR3 DNA reads TGTGCCAGCAGTTACCGACAGGGGGGTCAAGAGACCCAGTACTTC. The encoded protein is CASSYRQGGQETQYF.

This clone was seen a handful of times. V and J are TRBV28 and TRBJ1-2; a possible D gene is TRBD1 (6 bases). Germline CDR1 and CDR2: MDHEN and SYDVKM. V lost 2 bases to trimming and J lost 3 bases, with 10 bases between them. The CDR3 is 14 residues long. CDR3 amino acids: CASSLPRGDYGYTF. Written as DNA, the CDR3 is TGTGCCAGCAGTTTACCCAGGGGCGACTATGGCTACACCTTC.

Turning to this clone: The junction and the germline gene differ at one end; a read error may be behind it. The sample has other DNA sequences that encode this CDR3 too. This chain connects TRBV5-6 to TRBJ2-7; D is possibly TRBD1 (5 bases). CDR1 is SGHDT and CDR2 is YYEEEE in the germline V gene. The CDR3 consists of 13 residues. CDR3 sequence (DNA): TGTGCCAGCAGCTTGGGGCAGGGCGACGAGCAGTATTTC. It is translated as CASSLGQGDEQYF.

The chain combines TRBV7-9 with TRBJ2-4, with 11 bases that match TRBD2. The CDR3 runs to 19 residues. Germline loops: CDR1 SEHNR, CDR2 FQNEAQ (reference sequence). Germline trimming cut 4 bases from V and 1 base from J; bases unmatched to any gene: 12. The CDR3 is CASSSTSGSFVEAKNIQYF. The CDR3 DNA follows: TGTGCCAGCAGCTCTACTAGCGGGAGTTTTGTCGAGGCCAAAAACATTCAGTACTTC.

This clone was seen more than once but under ten times. The V gene is TRBV2, the J gene TRBJ2-1; 8 bases are shared with TRBD2. Germline V CDR1 and CDR2: SNHLY, FYNNEI. The CDR3 sequence is 14 residues long. Trimming took 6 bases from V and 2 from J; bases not matched to a gene: 3. The CDR3 protein is CASRVTSAYNEQFF. The CDR3 DNA reads TGTGCCAGCAGGGTGACTAGCGCCTACAATGAGCAGTTCTTC.